This paragraph reports one T cell receptor beta chain. The antigen is unknown. This entry comes from a study of shared clonotypes between healthy human individuals. Turning to the study itself: Per donor, CD8 memory used one plate, CD8 naive used two, CD4 memory used three and CD4 naive used three.

With 6 bases removed from V and 8 bases from J, the gap between germline ends came to 17 bases. In germline, CDR1 is SGHTA, CDR2 FQGNSA. The CDR3 length is 14 residues. Data came from immunoSEQ multiplex PCR; TCRdb stores just in-frame clones and leaves some out. The sample contains some 2,500,000 clones, approximately 93% of which appear only once. Study results and caveats: Generally, naive subsets (rather than memory subsets) showed larger estimated richness. All-four-donor shared clonotypes had higher generation probabilities than non-shared clonotypes did.

The sample consisted of naive CD4+ T cells from PBMCs. As for subset: CD45RA+ positively selected. V gene TRBV7-2 combines with J gene TRBJ2-1; no reliable D call. This clonotype originated in a man aged 18 to 30 in good health. Some clones in this sample may be carry-over from other donors' samples. The chain's CDR3 is CASRWGGAWDEQFF. The CDR3 nucleotides read TGTGCCAGCAGATGGGGTGGCGCTTGGGATGAGCAGTTCTTC.